This TCR beta chain originates from a study of CD8 T cells in Susac syndrome. CD8+ and CD4+ blood T cells underwent TCR beta sequencing. TEMRA cells were enriched by FACS, and CD4+ and CD8+ T cells were negatively isolated. Random hexamers were used to reverse transcribe an amount of about 0.45 to 1 ug RNA. The authors amplified TCR beta CDR3 across 54 Vbeta and 13 Jbeta using immunoSEQ multiplex PCR. TCRdb used MiXCR to reprocess the immunoSEQ multiplex PCR reads, holding one entry per CDR3 protein. This table has about 22,000 distinct CDR3 sequences, approximately 93% appearing once. The CDR3 loop spans 14 amino acids. V lost 5 bases and J 5 bases, leaving 15 bases between the germline ends.

The sample consisted of CD8+ T cells from PBMCs. The J gene is TRBJ2-5, the V gene TRBV12-3 or TRBV12-4; a possible D gene is TRBD1 (6 bases). The origin of this receptor is a human donor in good health. CDR3 amino acids: CASSPGTWGETQYF. The CDR3 nucleotides are TGTGCCAGCAGTCCAGGGACATGGGGGGAGACCCAGTACTTC.